The next 27 T cell receptor beta chains were all read from a single sample in a study of beta chain features in type 1 diabetes. Expressed TCRB transcripts were sequenced after all isolated RNA was converted to cDNA. TCRdb keeps only in-frame clones here, not all; method: immunoSEQ multiplex PCR. There are 150,000 to 200,000 clones in the sample; over 55% occur only once, and approximately 0.089% lies in the top ten. Their recognized antigens are unknown. Whole-study results and caveats: Patients with Type 1 diabetes showed moderately but significantly shorter TCRB CDR3s in all four CD4+ subsets.

The specimen sequenced was naive CD4+ T cells from blood. The receptors were gathered from a man aged 25-45 years with type 1 diabetes.

The chain joins TRBV27 to TRBJ2-1; possible D gene TRBD2, 7 bases. Germline CDR1 is MNHEY and CDR2 is SMNVEV (reference sequence). Trimming took 5 bases from V and 4 from J, leaving 18 bases between them. The CDR3 covers 16 residues. CDR3 coding DNA: TGTGCCAGCAGTCCCCGCGGGGGCTTGGGGTACAATGAGCAGTTCTTC. This sequence encodes CASSPRGGLGYNEQFF.

This clone was picked up a small number of times. This chain links TRBV7-2 with TRBJ2-1; perhaps TRBD1 as D (5 bases). The germline V and J ends were trimmed by 4 bases and 3 bases, with 10 bases remaining between them. CDR1 and CDR2 (germline): SGHTA, FQGNSA. The CDR3 covers 14 residues. CDR3: CASSSRDSYNEQFF. The CDR3 nucleotides are TGTGCCAGCAGCTCCCGCGACAGCTACAATGAGCAGTTCTTC.

The V call is TRBV28, the J call TRBJ1-5; D not resolved. Germline CDR1 and CDR2: MDHEN and SYDVKM. V lost 5 bases and J lost 5, with 7 bases in between. The CDR3 runs to 12 residues. This chain's CDR3 is CASSTTDQPQHF. For the CDR3, the DNA is TGTGCCAGCAGTACCACAGATCAGCCCCAGCATTTT.

The CDR3 here is CASSFSGGVNNEQFF. The CDR3 DNA follows: TGTGCCAGCAGCTTTAGTGGCGGGGTTAACAATGAGCAGTTCTTC. The J gene is TRBJ2-1, the V gene TRBV7-9; TRBD2 is a possible D gene (6 bases). The ends were cut back, 3 bases at V and 5 bases at J, with 14 bases in the middle. This CDR3 has 15 residues. Germline CDR1 reads SEHNR; CDR2 reads FQNEAQ (reference sequence).

In regard to this clone: Other DNA sequences in this sample translate to the same CDR3. V gene TRBV7-2 combines with J gene TRBJ2-3; D is uncertain. The CDR3 is 15 residues long. In germline, CDR1 is SGHTA, CDR2 FQGNSA. Deletions cut 1 base from V and 0 bases from J, with 8 bases between. CDR3 DNA: TGTGCCAGCAGCTTAGGGCAAACTAGCACAGATACGCAGTATTTT. Protein: CASSLGQTSTDTQYF.

The chain combines TRBV7-9 with TRBJ2-4; a weak D match, TRBD1 (6 bases). Trimming took 1 base from V and 2 from J, leaving 9 bases between them. This CDR3 is 15 amino acids long. The germline gives CDR1 SEHNR, CDR2 FQNEAQ (reference sequence). In DNA, the CDR3 is TGTGCCAGCAGCTTAGACAGGGTTTCCAAAAACATTCAGTACTTC. Amino acid sequence: CASSLDRVSKNIQYF. Based on the CDR3 plus reference TRBV7-9 and TRBJ2-4, the full variable domain is DTGVSQNPRHKITKRGQNVTFRCDPISEHNRLYWYRQTLGQGPEFLTYFQNEAQLEKSRLLSDRFSAERPKGSFSTLEIQRTEQGDSAMYLCASSLDRVSKNIQYFGAGTRLSVL.

This chain uses TRBV29-1 with TRBJ1-1; D is undetermined. The CDR3 is 14 residues long. Germline-derived CDR1 and CDR2 are SQVTM and ANQGSEA. V lost 4 bases and J lost 0, with 12 bases in between. The DNA for the CDR3 is TGCAGCGTTGCCCTAGAGGCACTGAACACTGAAGCTTTCTTT. Protein sequence: CSVALEALNTEAFF. The variable domain in full, completed from reference TRBV29-1 and TRBJ1-1, reads SAVISQKPSRDICQRGTSLTIQCQVDSQVTMMFWYRQQPGQSLTLIATANQGSEATYESGFVIDKFPISRPNLTFSTLTVSNMSPEDSSIYLCSVALEALNTEAFFGQGTRLTVV.

V usage is TRBV27 and J usage is TRBJ2-7; TRBD1 aligns across 7 bases. The junction had 8 bases not matched to a gene; V was cut back by 6 bases and J by 3 bases. Germline CDR1 is MNHEY and CDR2 is SMNVEV (reference sequence). The CDR3 has 14 amino acids. Here the CDR3 DNA reads TGTGCCAGCAGGGCCGGGACAGAGGTCTACGAGCAGTACTTC. Its translation: CASRAGTEVYEQYF.

This chain links TRBV29-1 with TRBJ2-7; D ambiguous. Germline loops: CDR1 SQVTM, CDR2 ANQGSEA. V shed 4 bases and J shed 7 bases, with 8 bases lying between them. This CDR3 comprises 10 residues. CDR3 sequence: CSVAKDEQYF. CDR3 DNA sequence: TGCAGCGTTGCTAAAGATGAGCAGTACTTC.

The DNA for the CDR3 is TGCGCCAGCAGCCAGAGATTCGGGACTAGCGGGGGCACAGATACGCAGTATTTT. Translating gives CASSQRFGTSGGTDTQYF. This chain links TRBV4-3 with TRBJ2-3, with 13 nucleotides matching TRBD2. In germline, CDR1 is LGHNA, CDR2 YSLEER. The CDR3 spans 18 residues. The trim removed 3 bases at V and 1 base at J, leaving 7 bases unmatched.

The genes are TRBV7-9 and TRBJ2-3; D is possibly TRBD2 (5 bases). This CDR3 is built from 14 residues. The germline gives CDR1 SEHNR, CDR2 FQNEAQ (reference sequence). Trimming left V 3 bases short and J 7 bases short, with 14 bases between. The DNA for the CDR3 is TGTGCCAGCAGCTTTGGCTGGGGAGCTTATACGCAGTATTTT. Amino acids: CASSFGWGAYTQYF.

V gene TRBV7-9 combines with J gene TRBJ2-3; possible D gene TRBD2, 6 bases. The CDR3 totals 14 residues. The V end was cut by 3 bases, the J end by 3 bases, with 10 bases between. The germline gives CDR1 SEHNR, CDR2 FQNEAQ (reference sequence). The CDR3 is CASSFFGGTDTQYF. The CDR3 region has the DNA TGTGCCAGCAGCTTTTTTGGAGGGACAGATACGCAGTATTTT.

Written as DNA, the CDR3 is TGCGCCAGCAGCTTGGCACCACAGGGCACCGGGGAGCTGTTTTTT. It codes for CASSLAPQGTGELFF. This sequence joins TRBV5-1 and TRBJ2-2, with TRBD1 as a possible D gene (6 bases). Germline CDR1 is SGHRS and CDR2 is YFSETQ. This CDR3 contains 15 residues. V dropped 0 bases and J dropped 4 bases, with 10 bases sitting between them.

V and J are TRBV2 and TRBJ2-1; D not resolved. The germline V gene encodes CDR1 SNHLY and CDR2 FYNNEI. The length of the CDR3 is 12 residues. Trimming pared 2 bases from V and 4 bases from J, leaving 3 bases between. The CDR3 reads CASSELYNEQFF. CDR3 DNA: TGTGCCAGCAGTGAACTGTACAATGAGCAGTTCTTC.

The V call is TRBV29-1, the J call TRBJ2-5, with TRBD2 matching over 10 bases. CDR1 and CDR2 from the germline V gene are SQVTM and ANQGSEA. The CDR3 extends over 14 amino acids. V was clipped by 3 bases and J by 5 bases; unmatched bases: 6. The CDR3 sequence is CSVEAAGGFETQYF. In DNA form, the CDR3 reads TGCAGCGTTGAGGCAGCGGGGGGGTTCGAGACCCAGTACTTC.

This clone was counted only a few times. The V and J genes are TRBV7-6 and TRBJ2-7; D is uncertain. Germline V lookup: CDR1 SGHVS, CDR2 FNYEAQ. The germline V and J ends were trimmed by 1 base and 6 bases, with 13 bases remaining between them. The CDR3 covers 14 residues. CDR3 nucleotides: TGTGCCAGCAGCTTAGAGGCTCTCCCCGGCGAGCAGTACTTC. It codes for CASSLEALPGEQYF. The variable domain in full, completed from reference TRBV7-6 and TRBJ2-7, reads GAGVSQSPRYKVTKRGQDVALRCDPISGHVSLYWYRQALGQGPEFLTYFNYEAQQDKSGLPNDRFSAERPEGSISTLTIQRTEQRDSAMYRCASSLEALPGEQYFGPGTRLTVT.

The chain is built from TRBV5-1 and TRBJ1-6, with unresolved D. The V end lost 0 bases, the J end lost 4 bases, and 5 bases lay between the germline ends. Germline V gene sequence: CDR1 SGHRS, CDR2 YFSETQ. The CDR3 is 14 residues long. CDR3: CASSLEWYNSPLHF. The CDR3 coding sequence is TGCGCCAGCAGCTTGGAATGGTATAATTCACCCCTCCACTTT.

The rearrangement uses TRBV14 and TRBJ2-1, with D possibly being TRBD1 or TRBD2 (5 bases each). Germline V gene data show CDR1 as SGHDN and CDR2 as FVKESK. CDR3 length equals 16 residues. The germline V and J ends were trimmed by 2 bases and 4 bases, with 15 bases remaining between them. The CDR3 nucleotides read TGTGCCAGCAGCCAACTAAGGGGACGAAGGTACAATGAGCAGTTCTTC. Translating it yields CASSQLRGRRYNEQFF.

This clone was seen once. V usage is TRBV28 and J usage is TRBJ2-7; 7 bases are shared with TRBD1. The ends lost 6 bases at V and 13 bases at J; junction bases unmatched: 9. CDR1 and CDR2 from the germline V gene are MDHEN and SYDVKM. The CDR3 loop spans 11 amino acids. Here the CDR3 reads CASSDRTGPYF. The CDR3 coding sequence is TGTGCCAGCAGCGACCGGACAGGTCCATACTTC.

This clone was counted a few times. CDR3 in amino acids: CASSQADYGYTF. The DNA of the CDR3 is TGTGCCAGCAGCCAGGCAGACTATGGCTACACCTTC. The gene calls are TRBV5-6 and TRBJ1-2; no clear D gene. Germline CDR1 and CDR2: SGHDT and YYEEEE. The CDR3 contains 12 residues. V was pared by 4 bases and J by 3 bases, with 7 bases between.

V gene TRBV6-5 combines with J gene TRBJ2-1, with D possibly called TRBD1 or TRBD2 (5 bases each). The CDR3 is 15 amino acids. The V gene's germline CDR1 is MNHEY and CDR2 SVGAGI. Between the trimmed V and J ends, which lost 4 bases and 0 bases, there was a span of 10 bases. CDR3 residues: CASSSGGNSYNEQFF. In nucleotides, the CDR3 is TGTGCCAGCAGTTCTGGGGGAAACTCCTACAATGAGCAGTTCTTC.

The rearrangement links TRBV4-3 to TRBJ1-1, with D perhaps matching TRBD1 (6 bases). The germline V gene has CDR1 LGHNA and CDR2 YSLEER. With 4 bases removed from V and 2 bases from J, the gap between germline ends came to 23 bases. The CDR3 sequence is 18 residues long. In DNA, the CDR3 is TGCGCCAGCAGCCTGCAAGAACTTCGAGGGGGTAGTAACACTGAAGCTTTCTTT. It translates to CASSLQELRGGSNTEAFF.

Remarks on this clone: Other DNA sequences in this sample translate to the same CDR3. CDR3 bases: TGTGCCTGGAGTGTTCAGGCGGAGACCCAGTACTTC. Its protein is CAWSVQAETQYF. This chain links TRBV30 with TRBJ2-5; no clear D. V dropped 0 bases and J dropped 5 bases, with 7 bases sitting between them. The CDR3 spans 12 residues. Germline V gene data show CDR1 as GTSNPN and CDR2 as SVGIG (reference sequence). The full variable domain, its missing parts supplied by reference TRBV30 and TRBJ2-5, is SQTIHQWPATLVQPVGSPLSLECTVEGTSNPNLYWYRQAAGRGLQLLFYSVGIGQISSEVPQNLSASRPQDRQFILSSKKLLLSDSGFYLCAWSVQAETQYFGPGTRLLVL.

This chain connects TRBV7-9 to TRBJ2-3; 8 nucleotides agree with TRBD2. The CDR3 runs 12 residues. V trimming: 11 bases; J trimming: 6 bases; junction bases outside the gene matches: 7. In germline, CDR1 is SEHNR, CDR2 FQNEAQ (reference sequence). The CDR3 sequence is CAGGTSLDTQYF. The CDR3 DNA sequence: TGTGCCGGCGGGACTAGTTTGGATACGCAGTATTTT.

V is TRBV6-6 and J is TRBJ2-7; TRBD1 aligns across 7 bases. The CDR3 is 14 amino acids. Germline lookup yields CDR1 MNHNY and CDR2 SVGAGI (reference sequence). With 6 bases clipped from V and 4 bases from J, the junction kept 9 bases outside the gene matches. The CDR3 sequence: CASSRGQDSYEQYF. The DNA of the CDR3 is TGTGCCAGCAGCCGCGGACAGGACTCGTACGAGCAGTACTTC.

The chain is built from TRBV30 and TRBJ2-5; D is unresolved. The length of the CDR3 is 12 residues. V gave up 6 bases and J gave up 5 bases, with 13 bases separating them. The V gene's germline CDR1 is GTSNPN and CDR2 SVGIG (reference sequence). DNA of the CDR3: TGTGCCTGCCGGCTAGGCGGCGAGACCCAGTACTTC. It specifies CACRLGGETQYF.

The genes are TRBV18 and TRBJ2-7; D unresolved. CDR1 KGHSH and CDR2 LQKENI come from the germline V gene. The V end lost 3 bases, the J end lost 5 bases, and 8 bases lay between the germline ends. The CDR3 length is 12 residues. The CDR3 protein is CASSPSRDEQYF. CDR3 DNA sequence: TGTGCCAGCTCACCGAGTCGAGACGAGCAGTACTTC. The full variable domain, in which reference TRBV18 and TRBJ2-7 provide the parts outside the CDR3, is NAGVMQNPRHLVRRRGQEARLRCSPMKGHSHVYWYRQLPEEGLKFMVYLQKENIIDESGMPKERFSAEFPKEGPSILRIQQVVRGDSAAYFCASSPSRDEQYFGPGTRLTVT.